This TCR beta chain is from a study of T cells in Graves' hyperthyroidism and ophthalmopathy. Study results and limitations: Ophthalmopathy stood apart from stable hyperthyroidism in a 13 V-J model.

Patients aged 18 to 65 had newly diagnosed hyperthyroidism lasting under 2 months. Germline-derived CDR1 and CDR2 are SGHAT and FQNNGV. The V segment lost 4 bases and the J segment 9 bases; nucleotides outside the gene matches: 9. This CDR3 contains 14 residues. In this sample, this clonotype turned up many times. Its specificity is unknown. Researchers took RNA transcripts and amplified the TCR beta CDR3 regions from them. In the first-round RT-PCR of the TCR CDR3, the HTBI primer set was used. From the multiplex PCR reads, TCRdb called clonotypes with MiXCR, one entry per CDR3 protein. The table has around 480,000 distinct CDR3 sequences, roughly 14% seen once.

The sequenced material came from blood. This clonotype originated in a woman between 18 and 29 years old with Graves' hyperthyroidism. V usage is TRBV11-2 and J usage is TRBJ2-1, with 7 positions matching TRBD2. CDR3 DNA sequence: TGTGCCAGCAGCTCCGGACTAGTTAGGAGTGAGCAGTTCTTC. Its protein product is CASSSGLVRSEQFF.